The 15 T cell receptor beta chains given below trace back to one sample, sequenced in a study of brain T cells in children with intractable seizures. Noted time point: blood from clinic visit 5 months post-surgery; TSC patient then seizure free. Profiled with immunoSEQ multiplex PCR; TCRdb holds only in-frame clones, not every one. The sample shows hundreds of thousands of clones, roughly 92% of them seen only once. Here the sequenced sample was peripheral blood, taken 4 to 6 months after surgery. These receptors originate from a boy younger than two with tuberous sclerosis and intractable seizures.

The chain links TRBV5-1 to TRBJ1-3; D perhaps matches TRBD1 (5 bases). This CDR3 region has 18 residues. Germline loops: CDR1 SGHRS, CDR2 YFSETQ. Trimming took off 4 bases at V and 0 bases at J, with 20 bases between the two ends. The CDR3: CASSPWANGGFSGNTIYF. CDR3 in DNA: TGCGCCAGCAGCCCCTGGGCAAACGGGGGGTTCTCTGGAAACACCATATATTTT.

The chain has TRBV7-9 and TRBJ2-7; D uncertain. V dropped 2 bases and J dropped 6 bases, with 8 bases sitting between them. This CDR3 is built from 12 residues. Germline V lookup: CDR1 SEHNR, CDR2 FQNEAQ (reference sequence). The CDR3 region is CASSLRALEQYF. CDR3 DNA sequence: TGTGCCAGCAGCTTAAGGGCCCTCGAGCAGTACTTC.

V gene TRBV25-1 combines with J gene TRBJ1-6; D unresolved. The CDR3 totals 12 residues. Per the germline V gene, CDR1 is MGHDK and CDR2 is SYGVNS. The V and J ends lost 4 bases and 10 bases respectively, with 8 bases between them. CDR3 bases: TGTGCCAGCAGTGGGCCATTGTCACCCCTCCACTTT. Its translation is CASSGPLSPLHF.

This clone has a single count. This chain uses TRBV7-5 with TRBJ2-3; the D segment call TRBD1 is taken from the table without a DNA check. TRBV7-5 constitutes a pseudogene. The CDR3 sequence is 14 residues long. CDR3 sequence (DNA): TGTGCCAGAAGCTTCCGGGACAGGTCAGATACGCAGTATTTT. Its protein product is CARSFRDRSDTQYF.

V usage is TRBV6-2 or TRBV6-3 and J usage is TRBJ2-1, with 9 bases matching TRBD1. The CDR3 has 21 residues. Trimming took 5 bases from V and 3 from J; bases not matched to a gene: 23. Germline V lookup: CDR1 MNHEY, CDR2 SVGEGT. DNA of the CDR3: TGTGCCAGCAGTACTCCACCCTGCACAGGGGGCCCTCCGTCTTGCTACAATGAGCAGTTCTTC. Protein product: CASSTPPCTGGPPSCYNEQFF.

J is TRBJ2-7 and V is TRBV18, with 8 bases fitting TRBD1. CDR3 length: 17 residues. Looked up from germline, CDR1 is KGHSH and CDR2 is LQKENI. J was trimmed by 1 base and V by 2 bases; bases with no gene match: 10. The chain's CDR3 is CASSPTPGQGKSYEQYF. In nucleotides, the CDR3 is TGTGCCAGCTCACCAACTCCCGGACAGGGTAAATCCTACGAGCAGTACTTC.

This chain uses TRBV5-1 with TRBJ2-1, with TRBD2 matching over 13 bases. The CDR3 runs to 17 residues. Germline loops: CDR1 SGHRS, CDR2 YFSETQ. Trimming cost V 1 base and J 6 bases; bases outside gene matches: 7. CDR3 bases: TGCGCCAGCAGCTTGAGAAGTCGGACTAGCGGGAGCAATGAGCAGTTCTTC. Translated, it gives CASSLRSRTSGSNEQFF. Combining the CDR3 with reference TRBV5-1 and TRBJ2-1 gives the whole variable domain KAGVTQTPRYLIKTRGQQVTLSCSPISGHRSVSWYQQTPGQGLQFLFEYFSETQRNKGNFPGRFSGRQFSNSRSEMNVSTLELGDSALYLCASSLRSRTSGSNEQFFGPGTRLTVL.

The rearrangement uses TRBV4-1 and TRBJ2-1; 9 positions match TRBD2. The CDR3 totals 17 residues. The V gene end was trimmed by 3 bases and the J gene end by 4 bases; junction bases not matched to a gene: 10. Germline lookup yields CDR1 MGHRA and CDR2 YSYEKL. The CDR3 is CASSHNLLAGPYNEQFF. The CDR3 coding sequence is TGCGCCAGCAGCCATAACCTCCTAGCGGGACCTTACAATGAGCAGTTCTTC.

The genes are TRBV6-6 and TRBJ1-3; no firm D call. Looked up from germline, CDR1 is MNHNY and CDR2 is SVGAGI (reference sequence). V lost 0 bases, J lost 3 bases, and 9 bases lay in between. The CDR3 totals 15 residues. DNA of the CDR3: TGTGCCAGCAGTTACTCGACGCTAGATGGAAACACCATATATTTT. Its protein is CASSYSTLDGNTIYF.

This chain joins TRBV5-4 and TRBJ2-7; TRBD2 agrees at 7 bases. Germline CDR1 reads SGHNT; CDR2 reads YYREEE (reference sequence). With V trimmed by 0 bases and J by 6 bases, 3 bases remained unmatched. The CDR3 extends over 13 amino acids. The CDR3 loop reads CASSLDPGGEQYF. The DNA for the CDR3 is TGTGCCAGCAGCTTGGATCCGGGAGGCGAGCAGTACTTC.

The J gene is TRBJ2-2, the V gene TRBV5-1; 8 nucleotides line up with TRBD2. Germline V gene lookup returns CDR1 SGHRS and CDR2 YFSETQ. V shed 2 bases and J 5 bases; nucleotides not matched to a gene: 5. CDR3 length equals 15 residues. The CDR3 sequence: CASSFRREATGELFF. For the CDR3, the DNA is TGCGCCAGCAGCTTCCGGCGGGAGGCTACCGGGGAGCTGTTTTTT.

The chain joins TRBV4-1 to TRBJ1-4; D is ambiguous. In germline, CDR1 is MGHRA, CDR2 YSYEKL. V lost 6 bases to trimming and J lost 3 bases, with 11 bases between them. This CDR3 is built from 14 residues. The CDR3 region is CASRRLPSNEKLFF. The DNA for the CDR3 is TGCGCCAGCAGACGACTGCCTTCTAATGAAAAACTGTTTTTT.

The CDR3 reads CASGYPGTGDRNYGYTF. The CDR3 DNA reads as TGTGCCAGCGGTTACCCCGGGACAGGGGACAGAAACTATGGCTACACCTTC. The J gene is TRBJ1-2, the V gene TRBV28; 10 positions match TRBD1. This CDR3 has 17 residues. The junction had 14 bases not matched to a gene; V was cut back by 8 bases and J by 2 bases. Germline V gene lookup returns CDR1 MDHEN and CDR2 SYDVKM.

The chain has TRBV19 and TRBJ1-1; 7 bases agree with TRBD1. Germline values: CDR1 LNHDA, CDR2 SQIVND (reference sequence). CDR3 length: 11 residues. V lost 8 bases, J lost 7 bases, and 4 bases stayed unmatched. The CDR3: CASHRGLEAFF. The CDR3 DNA is TGTGCCAGTCACAGGGGCCTTGAAGCTTTCTTT.

V usage is TRBV7-9 and J usage is TRBJ1-2; TRBD1 agrees at 7 bases. The J segment lost 4 bases and the V segment lost 3 bases, leaving 5 bases of the junction unmatched. The length of the CDR3 is 14 residues. CDR1 is SEHNR, CDR2 FQNEAQ, per germline (reference sequence). In nucleotides, the CDR3 is TGTGCCAGCAGCTTGGGGACAGATGGCTATGGCTACACCTTC. Translating it yields CASSLGTDGYGYTF.